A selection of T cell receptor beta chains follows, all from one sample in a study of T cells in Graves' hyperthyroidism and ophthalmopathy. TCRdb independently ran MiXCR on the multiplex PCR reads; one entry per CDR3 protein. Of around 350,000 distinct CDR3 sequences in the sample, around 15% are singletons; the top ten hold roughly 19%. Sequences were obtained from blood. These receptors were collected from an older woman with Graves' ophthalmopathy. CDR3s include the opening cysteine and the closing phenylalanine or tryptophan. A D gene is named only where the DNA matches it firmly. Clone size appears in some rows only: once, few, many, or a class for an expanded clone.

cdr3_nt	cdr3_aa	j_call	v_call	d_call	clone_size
TGCAGTGCTGGAAGCGGGATGGCCTACGAGCAGTACTTC	CSAGSGMAYEQYF	TRBJ2-7	TRBV20-1	TRBD2	.
TGTGCCAGCAGCTTCATCAGGGCCTACGAGCAGTACTTC	CASSFIRAYEQYF	TRBJ2-7	TRBV5-8	.	many
TGCAGTGCCAGACTAGCGGGAGGCCTACAAGAGACCCAGTACTTC	CSARLAGGLQETQYF	TRBJ2-5	TRBV20-1	TRBD2	.
TGTGCCAGCAGCATTAAGTCCCGGGCCGGTTTGGAGGAGCAGTACTTC	CASSIKSRAGLEEQYF	TRBJ2-7	TRBV7-2	.	many
TGCGCCAGCAGCCCCGGGACACCGTTCGACGAGCAGTACTTC	CASSPGTPFDEQYF	TRBJ2-7	TRBV5-1	.	many
TGTGCCAGCAGCCTACCCACCGGGACTAGCGGGCCACCTACCTACGAGCAGTACTTC	CASSLPTGTSGPPTYEQYF	TRBJ2-7	TRBV7-2	TRBD2	many
TGTGCCAGCAGCGTAGCAGCAAGAGCGCTGGACTACGAGCAGTACTTC	CASSVAARALDYEQYF	TRBJ2-7	TRBV9	.	many
TGTGCCAGCATTCTCGCAGGGGAGTACACTGAAGCTTTCTTT	CASILAGEYTEAFF	TRBJ1-1	TRBV28	.	many
TGCGCCAGCAGCTTTACAGGGGCGGAAACTGAAGCTTTCTTT	CASSFTGAETEAFF	TRBJ1-1	TRBV5-1	TRBD1	many
TGTGCCAGCAGCTTAGTGGTAGGGGCAGGAGCTTTCTTT	CASSLVVGAGAFF	TRBJ1-1	TRBV7-9	.	.
TGTGCCAGCAGCGGCTTGGTAGGCTACGAGCAGTACTTC	CASSGLVGYEQYF	TRBJ2-7	TRBV11-2	.	.
TGTGCCAGTAGTATAAGCAGGGGCTTCAACACCGGGGAGCTGTTTTTT	CASSISRGFNTGELFF	TRBJ2-2	TRBV19	.	few
TGTGCCACCAGCCGGACTAGCGGAAGCACCGGGGAGCTGTTTTTT	CATSRTSGSTGELFF	TRBJ2-2	TRBV15	TRBD2	many
TGTGCCAGCAGCCGACAGGGGGCGGGCGGGGAGCTGTTTTTT	CASSRQGAGGELFF	TRBJ2-2	TRBV2	TRBD1	many
TGTGCCAGCAGTTCGACCGCCGGGACAGGGCTCTACGAGCAGTACTTC	CASSSTAGTGLYEQYF	TRBJ2-7	TRBV28	TRBD1	many
TGCGCCAGCAGCCCGGGGGACCGCCGGGATCAGCCCCAGCATTTT	CASSPGDRRDQPQHF	TRBJ1-5	TRBV5-1	.	many
TGCGCCAGCAGCTTGGGTACTCAACACTTGCGGAATGAGCAGTTCTTC	CASSLGTQHLRNEQFF	TRBJ2-1	TRBV5-1	.	many
TGTGCCAGCAGATTAGTGCCAATAGCGGGGCAAGAGACCCAGTACTTC	CASRLVPIAGQETQYF	TRBJ2-5	TRBV7-8	TRBD2	many
TGTGCCAGTAGCCTTCAGGGTAGCGGGACTTCCAGGGGGGAGCTGTTTTTT	CASSLQGSGTSRGELFF	TRBJ2-2	TRBV19	TRBD2	.
TGTGCCAGCAGTTTCGGCCAAATTAGCTCACCCCTCCACTTT	CASSFGQISSPLHF	TRBJ1-6	TRBV27	.	few
TGTGCCAGCAGCTTGGAACCAACCGGGAAGACCCAGTACTTC	CASSLEPTGKTQYF	TRBJ2-5	TRBV7-9	.	few
TGTGCCAGCATGCGACGGGAGCCCTACGAGCAGTACTTC	CASMRREPYEQYF	TRBJ2-7	TRBV28	.	few
TGTGCCAGCGGGATTCTGGCTAGCGGGAGAGGAGATACGCAGTATTTT	CASGILASGRGDTQYF	TRBJ2-3	TRBV9	TRBD2	.
TGTGCCTGGAGTATGGGGGGCGCATCGAACGAGCAGTACTTC	CAWSMGGASNEQYF	TRBJ2-7	TRBV30	.	many
TGTGCCAGCAGTCCAACTAGCAGCCCCGGGGAGCTGTTTTTT	CASSPTSSPGELFF	TRBJ2-2	TRBV6-1	.	.
TGTGCCAGCAGCCCCCAGTGGGGGTGGACCCAGTACTTC	CASSPQWGWTQYF	TRBJ2-5	TRBV7-3	.	.
TGTGCCAGCGGTTTTGGTATAGCGGGAGGATTTGAGCAGTTCTTC	CASGFGIAGGFEQFF	TRBJ2-1	TRBV28	TRBD2	.
TGTGCCAGCAGCTTAGACCCCGGAGATACGCAGTATTTT	CASSLDPGDTQYF	TRBJ2-3	TRBV7-3	.	many
TGTGCCAGCAGCCAAGATTTGAGACAGGGAACCTACGAGCAGTACTTC	CASSQDLRQGTYEQYF	TRBJ2-7	TRBV7-3	TRBD1	.
TGTGCCAGCAGTCTGCCCGGGGACGAAACCAATGAGCAGTTCTTC	CASSLPGDETNEQFF	TRBJ2-1	TRBV2	.	many
TGCAGTGCTAGAAGGCAGAACTACGAGCAGTACTTC	CSARRQNYEQYF	TRBJ2-7	TRBV20-1	.	many